The 22 T cell receptor beta chains given below trace back to one sample, sequenced in a study of T cell responses to AZD1222 COVID-19 vaccine. TCRdb's table, derived via immunoSEQ multiplex PCR, lists solely in-frame clones and lacks some. The sample lists approximately 120,000 clones; approximately 94% were seen once. The sample in question was peripheral blood, obtained on day 0 of AZD1222 vaccination. These receptors all come from an adult in good health.

The chain has TRBV6-7 and TRBJ1-2; 10 bases match TRBD1. TRBV6-7 is an open reading frame, and its role is uncertain. CDR3 length: 18 residues. The V gene end was trimmed by 5 bases and the J gene end by 1 base; junction bases not matched to a gene: 13. DNA of the CDR3: TGTGCCAGCAGTCCGAAGATAGACAGGACAGGGGGTAACTATGGCTACACCTTC. The encoded protein is CASSPKIDRTGGNYGYTF.

The J gene is TRBJ2-3, the V gene TRBV7-2; D gene ambiguous. V was pared by 1 base and J by 5 bases, with 7 bases between. Germline lookup yields CDR1 SGHTA and CDR2 FQGNSA. The CDR3 is 13 amino acids. CDR3 bases: TGTGCCAGCAGCTTAGGAGGAAGAGATACGCAGTATTTT. Its translation is CASSLGGRDTQYF.

The chain couples TRBV6-5 to TRBJ1-1, with D maybe TRBD1 (6 bases). Trimming shortened V by 6 bases and J by 5 bases, and 13 bases separated the two germline ends. There are 13 residues in the CDR3. The germline V gene has CDR1 MNHEY and CDR2 SVGAGI. CDR3 loop: CASRHNQGTEAFF. In nucleotides, the CDR3 is TGTGCCAGCAGACACAACCAGGGGACTGAAGCTTTCTTT.

The chain employs TRBV28 and TRBJ1-2; 9 positions agree with TRBD1. The ends lost 4 bases at V and 8 bases at J; junction bases unmatched: 11. This CDR3 is 15 amino acids long. Germline-derived CDR1 and CDR2 are MDHEN and SYDVKM. DNA of the CDR3: TGTGCCAGCAGTTCCCTCCGGGACAGGGTGGAAGGCTACACCTTC. This sequence encodes CASSSLRDRVEGYTF.

The J gene is TRBJ2-2, the V gene TRBV19, with TRBD2 identical over 13 bases. The trim removed 7 bases at V and 5 bases at J, leaving 13 bases unmatched. The germline V gene has CDR1 LNHDA and CDR2 SQIVND (reference sequence). CDR3 length equals 18 residues. CDR3 residues: CASIPRGLAGVGTGELFF. Here the CDR3 DNA reads TGTGCCAGTATTCCCAGAGGACTAGCGGGAGTCGGTACCGGGGAGCTGTTTTTT.

This clone has just one count. V is TRBV19 and J is TRBJ1-4, with D perhaps TRBD1 (6 bases). In germline, CDR1 is LNHDA, CDR2 SQIVND (reference sequence). The length of the CDR3 is 17 residues. Trimming shortened V by 9 bases and J by 6 bases, and 26 bases separated the two germline ends. The CDR3 spells CASKPPPRGGFHEKLFF. DNA of the CDR3: TGTGCCAGCAAACCCCCCCCCAGGGGAGGCTTCCATGAAAAACTGTTTTTT.

The gene calls are TRBV4-2 and TRBJ1-2, with D unresolved. The germline CDR1 and CDR2 sequences are LGHNA and YNFKEQ. V gave up 2 bases and J gave up 7 bases, with 11 bases separating them. CDR3 length equals 13 residues. The CDR3 is CASSQPSLRGYTF. In DNA, the CDR3 is TGTGCCAGCAGCCAACCCAGTCTTCGTGGCTACACCTTC.

The gene calls are TRBV4-2 and TRBJ1-6; no clear D. This CDR3 spans 17 amino acids. V gave up 0 bases and J gave up 10 bases, with 19 bases separating them. From germline, CDR1 is LGHNA and CDR2 YNFKEQ. CDR3 in DNA: TGTGCCAGCAGCCAAGATCTGGGCGAGTTCTTGTGGTCACCCCTCCACTTT. It codes for CASSQDLGEFLWSPLHF.

This clone was seen once. The chain joins TRBV19 to TRBJ1-5; 7 positions agree with TRBD1. J gave up 6 bases and V 1 base, and 9 bases lay outside the gene matches. CDR3 length: 16 amino acids. Per germline, CDR1 LNHDA and CDR2 SQIVND (reference sequence). This CDR3 reads CASSIVGQDTSQPQHF. CDR3 sequence (DNA): TGTGCCAGTAGTATAGTCGGACAGGACACAAGTCAGCCCCAGCATTTT.

This chain links TRBV5-4 with TRBJ1-6; D perhaps matches TRBD1 (5 bases). There are 15 residues in the CDR3. Germline CDR1 SGHNT, CDR2 YYREEE (reference sequence). Trimming took off 5 bases at V and 10 bases at J, with 19 bases between the two ends. The CDR3 region is CASRHQGTGDSPLHF. For the CDR3, the DNA is TGTGCCAGCAGGCATCAGGGAACTGGAGACTCACCCCTCCACTTT.

This clone was picked up one time. The chain links TRBV29-1 to TRBJ2-1; perhaps TRBD1 as D (6 bases). V gave up 2 bases and J gave up 4 bases, with 18 bases separating them. Germline loops: CDR1 SQVTM, CDR2 ANQGSEA. There are 16 residues in the CDR3. CDR3 region: CSVESSGAKRYNEQFF. The CDR3, as DNA: TGCAGCGTTGAATCTTCAGGGGCCAAAAGGTACAATGAGCAGTTCTTC.

J is TRBJ2-7 and V is TRBV7-2, with 8 positions matching TRBD2. The J segment lost 7 bases and the V segment lost 5 bases, leaving 10 bases of the junction unmatched. The CDR3 runs to 14 residues. Per germline, CDR1 SGHTA and CDR2 FQGNSA. The CDR3 DNA sequence: TGTGCCAGCAGCGCCACGACTAGCGTTCGGGAGCAGTACTTC. Its translation is CASSATTSVREQYF.

J is TRBJ1-2 and V is TRBV2; D ambiguous. The length of the CDR3 is 13 residues. V dropped 7 bases and J dropped 5 bases, with 14 bases sitting between them. CDR1 is SNHLY and CDR2 is FYNNEI in the germline V gene. CDR3 nucleotide sequence: TGTGCCAGCAAGACCGGGCAAGAATATGGCTACACCTTC. Its protein product is CASKTGQEYGYTF.

The chain combines TRBV14 with TRBJ2-5; 15 bases fit TRBD2. This CDR3 spans 17 amino acids. After removal of 4 bases from V and 4 bases from J, the junction contained 7 bases not matched to a gene. Germline V gives CDR1 SGHDN, CDR2 FVKESK. CDR3 DNA sequence: TGTGCCAGCAGCCCCTGGACTAGCGGGAGGGCCAGAGAGACCCAGTACTTC. The encoded protein is CASSPWTSGRARETQYF.

J is TRBJ2-2 and V is TRBV9; a weak D match, TRBD1 (5 bases). The CDR3 length is 16 residues. V was trimmed by 0 bases and J by 4 bases, leaving 13 bases between them. Germline CDR1 SGDLS, CDR2 YYNGEE. CDR3: CASSVAADSTTGELFF. CDR3 DNA: TGTGCCAGCAGCGTAGCCGCAGACAGTACCACCGGGGAGCTGTTTTTT.

This chain's CDR3 is CASSPDSNQPQHF. The CDR3 DNA reads as TGTGCCAGCAGCCCCGATAGCAATCAGCCCCAGCATTTT. The chain has TRBV7-2 and TRBJ1-5; D gene ambiguous. From germline, CDR1 is SGHTA and CDR2 FQGNSA. The CDR3 totals 13 residues. Between the trimmed V and J ends, which lost 5 bases and 0 bases, there was a span of 5 bases.

This chain links TRBV5-1 with TRBJ1-5; D is unclear. V shed 0 bases and J shed 0 bases, with 7 bases lying between them. This CDR3 comprises 15 residues. From germline, CDR1 is SGHRS and CDR2 YFSETQ. The CDR3 reads CASSLAGYSNQPQHF. CDR3 DNA: TGCGCCAGCAGCTTGGCCGGTTATAGCAATCAGCCCCAGCATTTT.

This clone appeared once. The rearrangement links TRBV30 to TRBJ1-5, with 7 positions matching TRBD1. CDR1 is GTSNPN, CDR2 SVGIG, per germline (reference sequence). V trimming: 3 bases; J trimming: 3 bases; junction bases outside the gene matches: 5. The CDR3 is 14 amino acids. In DNA, the CDR3 is TGTGCCTGGAGCATGGGGACAGTCAATCAGCCCCAGCATTTT. This sequence encodes CAWSMGTVNQPQHF. The full variable domain, in which reference TRBV30 and TRBJ1-5 provide the parts outside the CDR3, is SQTIHQWPATLVQPVGSPLSLECTVEGTSNPNLYWYRQAAGRGLQLLFYSVGIGQISSEVPQNLSASRPQDRQFILSSKKLLLSDSGFYLCAWSMGTVNQPQHFGDGTRLSIL.

The rearrangement links TRBV11-2 to TRBJ1-3; 7 positions agree with TRBD1. V lost 7 bases and J lost 8; bases outside the gene matches: 5. Germline CDR1 SGHAT, CDR2 FQNNGV. CDR3 size: 12 residues. The CDR3 DNA is TGTGCCAGCACCCAGGGGGGGGACACCATATATTTT. It is translated as CASTQGGDTIYF.

V and J are TRBV5-5 and TRBJ1-1; perhaps TRBD1 as D (6 bases). The CDR3 length is 14 residues. From germline, CDR1 is SGHKS and CDR2 YYEKEE (reference sequence). V shed 3 bases and J shed 5 bases, with 14 bases lying between them. The CDR3 region has the DNA TGTGCCAGCAGCTCATCAGGGGTAAGGACTGAAGCTTTCTTT. Translated, it gives CASSSSGVRTEAFF. The full variable domain, in which reference TRBV5-5 and TRBJ1-1 provide the parts outside the CDR3, is DAGVTQSPTHLIKTRGQQVTLRCSPISGHKSVSWYQQVLGQGPQFIFQYYEKEERGRGNFPDRFSARQFPNYSSELNVNALLLGDSALYLCASSSSGVRTEAFFGQGTRLTVV.

This clone was observed a single time. Other nucleotide sequences in the sample specify the same CDR3. The chain recombines TRBV19 with TRBJ2-1, with no clear D. The CDR3 sequence is 13 residues long. Trimming left V 1 base short and J 3 bases short, with 4 bases between. The germline gives CDR1 LNHDA, CDR2 SQIVND (reference sequence). The CDR3 region is CASSIVGYNEQFF. The DNA of the CDR3 is TGTGCCAGTAGTATAGTTGGCTACAATGAGCAGTTCTTC.

The chain carries TRBV5-1 and TRBJ1-2, with 7 bases lining up with TRBD1. The length of the CDR3 is 13 residues. V dropped 3 bases and J dropped 8; count of bases not matched to a gene: 7. CDR1 SGHRS and CDR2 YFSETQ come from the germline V gene. CDR3 sequence reads: CASSSVTGLGYTF. CDR3 DNA: TGCGCCAGCAGCTCCGTGACAGGGCTCGGCTACACCTTC.